Each of the 7 T cell receptor beta chains below was sequenced from the same sample in a study of identical twins. TCRdb ran MiXCR on the 5' RACE reads and lists one entry per CDR3 protein. The repertoire holds roughly 690,000 distinct CDR3 sequences, over 20% seen once, with over 4% in the top ten. These same data were also listed under a study on T cells expressing NK-cell markers.

The sample comprised PBMCs. Source of these receptors: a woman aged 18 to 35 in good health.

This clonotype was counted between two and nine times. The chain employs TRBV10-2 and TRBJ2-1; the D gene is possibly TRBD2 (6 bases). This CDR3 has 17 residues. Germline CDR1 WSHSY, CDR2 SAAADI. Trimming removed 0 bases from V and 8 bases from J, with 20 bases in between. The CDR3 here is CASSESVGLALADEQFF. Here the CDR3 DNA reads TGCGCCAGCAGTGAGTCCGTGGGGCTAGCGCTGGCGGATGAGCAGTTCTTC.

This clonotype was counted a few times. The rearrangement joins TRBV12-3 or TRBV12-4 to TRBJ2-5; 11 nucleotides agree with TRBD2. The J segment lost 5 bases and the V segment lost 6 bases, leaving 8 bases of the junction unmatched. The CDR3 has 15 residues. In DNA, the CDR3 is TGTGCCAGCAGCCGTGGGACTAGCGGTTACGAGACCCAGTACTTC. Translation gives CASSRGTSGYETQYF.

The chain has TRBV12-3 or TRBV12-4 and TRBJ1-1, with unresolved D. V lost 5 bases and J 0 bases, leaving 7 bases between the germline ends. The CDR3 is made up of 13 amino acids. The CDR3 DNA is TGTGCCAGCAGTAAGGCCATGAACACTGAAGCTTTCTTT. Amino acids: CASSKAMNTEAFF.

This clonotype was detected a few times. The chain combines TRBV5-1 with TRBJ1-4; D might be TRBD1 (5 bases). The ends were cut back, 2 bases at V and 7 bases at J, with 15 bases in the middle. This CDR3 is built from 15 residues. Germline V gene data show CDR1 as SGHRS and CDR2 as YFSETQ. CDR3 DNA: TGCGCCAGCAGCTTAGCGGGGGGAATCAGTGAAAAACTGTTTTTT. Translated, it gives CASSLAGGISEKLFF.

The chain has TRBV20-1 and TRBJ2-3; D is ambiguous. Trimming left V 2 bases short and J 0 bases short, with 9 bases between. CDR3 length: 14 residues. Germline V gene data show CDR1 as DFQATT and CDR2 as SNEGSKA (reference sequence). The CDR3 bases are TGCAGTGCTAGAATTATGTCTAGCACAGATACGCAGTATTTT. Amino acids: CSARIMSSTDTQYF.

This clonotype occurred many times. This chain joins TRBV19 and TRBJ1-1; D possibly corresponds to TRBD1 (6 bases). V was clipped by 6 bases and J by 6 bases, with 8 bases between them. Germline V lookup: CDR1 LNHDA, CDR2 SQIVND (reference sequence). The CDR3 has 11 amino acids. The CDR3 here is CASRRQAEAFF. The CDR3 DNA sequence: TGTGCCAGTAGAAGACAGGCTGAAGCTTTCTTT.

This chain links TRBV20-1 with TRBJ2-7; 7 bases fit TRBD1. There are 14 residues in the CDR3. The junction had 7 bases not matched to a gene; V was cut back by 5 bases and J by 0 bases. Per the germline V gene, CDR1 is DFQATT and CDR2 is SNEGSKA (reference sequence). In DNA form, the CDR3 reads TGCAGTGCTGGACAGGCTTTAAGCTCCTACGAGCAGTACTTC. It translates to CSAGQALSSYEQYF.